This T cell receptor beta chain was identified during a study of blood T cell repertoires in COVID-19. Study-wide background: Acute and convalescent COVID-19 samples came from the United States, Italy and Spain. Sources were T cells, B-cell-depleted T cells, or PBMCs; the material itself was cDNA or gDNA.

In germline, CDR1 is MNHEY, CDR2 SVGAGI. This CDR3 comprises 13 residues. Trimming cost V 5 bases and J 7 bases; bases outside gene matches: 7. In the original workflow: Amplifying reference gene primers gave estimates of nucleated cell counts. Sequenced by immunoSEQ multiplex PCR; TCRdb stores in-frame clones only, minus some. Clonal size and the V and J genes are those of that table, whereas D and trimming came from the DNA. The sample has approximately 75,000 clones; around 80% are singletons. The receptor was isolated from a human donor in a cohort sampled during active COVID-19. Sequenced material: peripheral blood. The V call is TRBV6-5, the J call TRBJ1-2, with 7 bases that match TRBD1. The CDR3 nucleotides are TGTGCCAGCAGTCCAACAGGGGTTATTGGCTACACCTTC. This gives the protein CASSPTGVIGYTF.